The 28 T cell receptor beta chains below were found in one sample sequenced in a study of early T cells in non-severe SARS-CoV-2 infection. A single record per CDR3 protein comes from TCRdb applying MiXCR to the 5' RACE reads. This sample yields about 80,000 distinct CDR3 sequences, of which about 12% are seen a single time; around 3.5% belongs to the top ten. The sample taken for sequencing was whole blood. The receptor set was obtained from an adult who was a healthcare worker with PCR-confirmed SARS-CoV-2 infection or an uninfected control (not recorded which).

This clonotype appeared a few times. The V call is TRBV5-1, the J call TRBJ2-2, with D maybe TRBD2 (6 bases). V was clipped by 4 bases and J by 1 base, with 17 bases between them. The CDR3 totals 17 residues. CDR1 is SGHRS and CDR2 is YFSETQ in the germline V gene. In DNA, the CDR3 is TGCGCCAGCAGCCCCATTTCGGGCGGGAAGAACACCGGGGAGCTGTTTTTT. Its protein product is CASSPISGGKNTGELFF.

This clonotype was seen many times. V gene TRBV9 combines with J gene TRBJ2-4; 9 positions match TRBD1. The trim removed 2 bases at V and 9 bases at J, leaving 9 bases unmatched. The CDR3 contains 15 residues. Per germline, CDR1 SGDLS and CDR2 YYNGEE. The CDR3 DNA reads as TGTGCCAGCAGCGTGGAACAGGGGGCCGGAGTCATTCAGTACTTC. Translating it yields CASSVEQGAGVIQYF.

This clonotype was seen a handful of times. CDR3 region: CSAKTDEQFF. The DNA of the CDR3 is TGCAGCGCTAAGACAGACGAGCAGTTCTTC. This chain links TRBV29-1 with TRBJ2-1, with a possible D match to TRBD1 (5 bases). This CDR3 contains 10 residues. Germline lookup yields CDR1 SQVTM and CDR2 ANQGSEA. The germline V and J ends were trimmed by 7 bases and 10 bases, with 11 bases remaining between them.

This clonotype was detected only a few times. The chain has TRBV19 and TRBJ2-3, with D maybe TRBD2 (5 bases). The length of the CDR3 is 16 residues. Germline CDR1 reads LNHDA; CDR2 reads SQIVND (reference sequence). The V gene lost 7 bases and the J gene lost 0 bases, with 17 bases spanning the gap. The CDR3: CASTRRGQRSTDTQYF. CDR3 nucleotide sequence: TGTGCCAGTACCAGAAGAGGGCAGCGGAGCACAGATACGCAGTATTTT.

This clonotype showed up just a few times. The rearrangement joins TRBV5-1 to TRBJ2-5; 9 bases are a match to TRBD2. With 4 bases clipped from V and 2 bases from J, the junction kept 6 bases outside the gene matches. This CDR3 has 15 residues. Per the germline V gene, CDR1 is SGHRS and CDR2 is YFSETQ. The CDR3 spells CASSLGLARQETQYF. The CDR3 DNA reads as TGCGCCAGCAGCCTAGGACTAGCGCGGCAAGAGACCCAGTACTTC.

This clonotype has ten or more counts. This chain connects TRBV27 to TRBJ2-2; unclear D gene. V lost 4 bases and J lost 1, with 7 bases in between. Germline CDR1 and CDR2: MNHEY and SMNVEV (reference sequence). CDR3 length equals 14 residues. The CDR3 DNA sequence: TGTGCCAGCAGTTATTTCGGGAACACCGGGGAGCTGTTTTTT. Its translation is CASSYFGNTGELFF.

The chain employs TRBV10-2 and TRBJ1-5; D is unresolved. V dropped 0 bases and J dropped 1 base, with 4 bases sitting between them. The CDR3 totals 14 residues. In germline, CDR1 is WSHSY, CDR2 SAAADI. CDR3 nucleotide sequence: TGCGCCAGCAGTGAGTCCAGCAGCAATCAGCCCCAGCATTTT. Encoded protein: CASSESSSNQPQHF.

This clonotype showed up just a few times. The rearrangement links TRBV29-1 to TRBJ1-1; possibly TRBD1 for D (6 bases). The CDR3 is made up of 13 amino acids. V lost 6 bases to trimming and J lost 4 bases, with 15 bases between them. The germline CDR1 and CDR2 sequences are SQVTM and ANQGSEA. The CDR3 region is CSVGTGLGTEAFF. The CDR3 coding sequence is TGCAGCGTCGGAACAGGGTTGGGCACTGAAGCTTTCTTT.

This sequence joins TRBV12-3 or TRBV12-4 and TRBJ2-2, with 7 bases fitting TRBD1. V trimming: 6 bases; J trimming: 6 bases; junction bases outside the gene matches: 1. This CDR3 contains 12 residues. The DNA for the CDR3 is TGTGCCAGCAGAGGGACAGCCGGGGAGCTGTTTTTT. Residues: CASRGTAGELFF.

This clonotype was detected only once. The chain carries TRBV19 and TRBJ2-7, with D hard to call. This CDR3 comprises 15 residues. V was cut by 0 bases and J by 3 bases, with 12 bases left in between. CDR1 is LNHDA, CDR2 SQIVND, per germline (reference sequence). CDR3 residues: CASSIDRSTGYEQYF. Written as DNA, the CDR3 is TGTGCCAGTAGTATAGATCGGTCGACGGGCTACGAGCAGTACTTC.

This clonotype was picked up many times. The CDR3 sequence is CASGNPGGEQFF. The CDR3 DNA sequence: TGTGCTAGTGGGAACCCGGGGGGGGAGCAGTTCTTC. V usage is TRBV12-5 and J usage is TRBJ2-1, with 8 bases matching TRBD2. The CDR3 consists of 12 residues. Germline CDR1 reads LGHNT; CDR2 reads FRNRAP. Trimming removed 6 bases from V and 10 bases from J; junction bases left unmatched: 5.

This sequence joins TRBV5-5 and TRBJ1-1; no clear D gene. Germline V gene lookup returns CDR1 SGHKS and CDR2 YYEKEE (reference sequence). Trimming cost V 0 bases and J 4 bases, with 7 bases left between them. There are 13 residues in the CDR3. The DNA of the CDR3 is TGTGCCAGCAGCTTGGTAACTAGCACTGAAGCTTTCTTT. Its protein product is CASSLVTSTEAFF. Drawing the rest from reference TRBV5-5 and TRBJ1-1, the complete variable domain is DAGVTQSPTHLIKTRGQQVTLRCSPISGHKSVSWYQQVLGQGPQFIFQYYEKEERGRGNFPDRFSARQFPNYSSELNVNALLLGDSALYLCASSLVTSTEAFFGQGTRLTVV.

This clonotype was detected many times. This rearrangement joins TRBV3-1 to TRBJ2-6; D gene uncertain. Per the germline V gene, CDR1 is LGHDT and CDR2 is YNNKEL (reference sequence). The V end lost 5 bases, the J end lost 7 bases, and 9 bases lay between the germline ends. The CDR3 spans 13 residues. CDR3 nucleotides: TGTGCCAGCAGCTTTGACATCGCCAACGTCCTGACTTTC. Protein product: CASSFDIANVLTF.

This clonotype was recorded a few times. The CDR3 sequence: CAWSALAGGEETQYF. The CDR3 nucleotides read TGTGCCTGGAGTGCCCTAGCGGGAGGGGAAGAGACCCAGTACTTC. The chain uses TRBV30 and TRBJ2-5; TRBD2 matches 12 bases. V trimming: 1 base; J trimming: 3 bases; junction bases outside the gene matches: 3. The CDR3 runs 15 residues. The germline CDR1 and CDR2 sequences are GTSNPN and SVGIG (reference sequence).

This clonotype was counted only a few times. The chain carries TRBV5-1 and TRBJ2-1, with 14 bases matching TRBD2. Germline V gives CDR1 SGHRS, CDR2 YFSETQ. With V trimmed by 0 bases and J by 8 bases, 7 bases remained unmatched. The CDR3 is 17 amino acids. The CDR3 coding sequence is TGCGCCAGCAGCTTGGGGGGACTAGCGGGAGCTCGCGATGAGCAGTTCTTC. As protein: CASSLGGLAGARDEQFF.

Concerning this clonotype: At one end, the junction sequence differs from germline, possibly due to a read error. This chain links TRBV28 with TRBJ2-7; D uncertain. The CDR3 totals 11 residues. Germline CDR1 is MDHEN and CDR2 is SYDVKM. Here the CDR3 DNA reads TGTGTCAGCAGTCTCTCCTACGAGCAGTACTTC. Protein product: CVSSLSYEQYF.

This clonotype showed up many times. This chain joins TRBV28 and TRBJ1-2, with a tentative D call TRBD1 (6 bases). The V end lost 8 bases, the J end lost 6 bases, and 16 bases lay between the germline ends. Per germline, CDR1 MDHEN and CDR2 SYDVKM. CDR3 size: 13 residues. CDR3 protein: CASGSGGSDGYTF. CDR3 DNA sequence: TGTGCCAGCGGGTCCGGGGGCTCGGATGGCTACACCTTC.

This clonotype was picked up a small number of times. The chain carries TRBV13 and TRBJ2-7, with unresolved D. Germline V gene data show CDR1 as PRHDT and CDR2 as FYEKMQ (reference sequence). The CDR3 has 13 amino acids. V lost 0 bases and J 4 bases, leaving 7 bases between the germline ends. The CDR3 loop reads CASSLGLRYEQYF. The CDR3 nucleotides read TGTGCCAGCAGCTTAGGTTTACGTTACGAGCAGTACTTC. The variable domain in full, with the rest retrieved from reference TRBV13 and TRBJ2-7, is AAGVIQSPRHLIKEKRETATLKCYPIPRHDTVYWYQQGPGQDPQFLISFYEKMQSDKGSIPDRFSAQQFSDYHSELNMSSLELGDSALYFCASSLGLRYEQYFGPGTRLTVT.

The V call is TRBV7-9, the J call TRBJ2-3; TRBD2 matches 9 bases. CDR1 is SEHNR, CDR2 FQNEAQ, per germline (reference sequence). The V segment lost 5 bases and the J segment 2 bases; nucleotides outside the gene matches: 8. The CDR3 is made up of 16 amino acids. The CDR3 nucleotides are TGTGCCAGCAGCCCAGGGAGCGGGAGGTTCACAGATACGCAGTATTTT. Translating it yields CASSPGSGRFTDTQYF.

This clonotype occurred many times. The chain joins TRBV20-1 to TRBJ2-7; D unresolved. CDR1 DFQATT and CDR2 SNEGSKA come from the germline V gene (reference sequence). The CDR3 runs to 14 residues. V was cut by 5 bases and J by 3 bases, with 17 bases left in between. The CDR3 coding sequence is TGCAGTGCTTTAAGACCGACTGGCAACTACGAGCAGTACTTC. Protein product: CSALRPTGNYEQYF.

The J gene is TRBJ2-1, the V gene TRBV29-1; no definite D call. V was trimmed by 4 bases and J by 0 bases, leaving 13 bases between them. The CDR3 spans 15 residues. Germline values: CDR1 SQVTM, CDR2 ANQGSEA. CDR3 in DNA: TGCAGCGTTGCCAGCAGGAGTTACTCCTACAATGAGCAGTTCTTC. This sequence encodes CSVASRSYSYNEQFF.

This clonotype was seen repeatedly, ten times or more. CDR3 sequence (DNA): TGCAGTGCTAAACTAGCCCCCTCCCTCTCCTACGAGCAGTACTTC. Protein product: CSAKLAPSLSYEQYF. The chain carries TRBV20-1 and TRBJ2-7; TRBD2 is a possible D gene (6 bases). The germline V gene has CDR1 DFQATT and CDR2 SNEGSKA (reference sequence). This CDR3 region has 15 residues. Trimming shortened V by 4 bases and J by 0 bases, and 16 bases separated the two germline ends.

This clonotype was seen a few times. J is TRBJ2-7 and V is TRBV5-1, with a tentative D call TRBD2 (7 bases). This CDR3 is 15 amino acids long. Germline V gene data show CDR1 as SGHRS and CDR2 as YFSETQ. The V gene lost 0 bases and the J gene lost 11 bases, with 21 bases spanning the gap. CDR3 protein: CASSLEQGTGGMEYF. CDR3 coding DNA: TGCGCCAGCAGCTTGGAGCAGGGGACGGGAGGTATGGAGTACTTC.

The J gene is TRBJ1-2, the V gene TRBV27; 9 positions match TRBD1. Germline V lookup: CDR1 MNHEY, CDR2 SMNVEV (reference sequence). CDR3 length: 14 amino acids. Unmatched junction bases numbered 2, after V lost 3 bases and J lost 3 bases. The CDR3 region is CASSFNRGHYGYTF. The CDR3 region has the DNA TGTGCCAGCAGTTTTAACAGGGGGCACTATGGCTACACCTTC.

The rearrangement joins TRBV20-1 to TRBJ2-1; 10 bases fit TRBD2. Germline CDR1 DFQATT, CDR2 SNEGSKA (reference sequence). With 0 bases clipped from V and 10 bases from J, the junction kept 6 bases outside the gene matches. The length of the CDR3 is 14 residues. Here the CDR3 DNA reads TGCAGTGCTAGAGATCTCCTTAGCGGGAGGGAGCAGTTCTTC. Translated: CSARDLLSGREQFF.

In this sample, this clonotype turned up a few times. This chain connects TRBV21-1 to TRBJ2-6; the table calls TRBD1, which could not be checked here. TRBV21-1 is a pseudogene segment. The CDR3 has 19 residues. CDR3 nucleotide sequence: TGTGCCAGCAGTCCAGGGGCCAGACCTCGAATCTCTGGGGCCAACGTCCTGACTTTC. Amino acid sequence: CASSPGARPRISGANVLTF.

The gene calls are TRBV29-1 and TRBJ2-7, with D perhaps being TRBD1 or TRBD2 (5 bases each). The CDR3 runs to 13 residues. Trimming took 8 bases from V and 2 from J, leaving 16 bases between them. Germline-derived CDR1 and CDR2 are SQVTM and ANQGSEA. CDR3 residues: CSFQTGTTYEQYF. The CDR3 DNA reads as TGCAGCTTTCAGACGGGGACCACCTACGAGCAGTACTTC.

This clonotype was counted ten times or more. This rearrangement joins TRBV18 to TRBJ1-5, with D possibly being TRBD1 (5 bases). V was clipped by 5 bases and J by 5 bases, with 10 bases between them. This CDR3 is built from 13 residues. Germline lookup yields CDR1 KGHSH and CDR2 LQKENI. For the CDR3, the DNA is TGTGCCAGCTCAGGGACCGTTGATCAGCCCCAGCATTTT. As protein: CASSGTVDQPQHF.